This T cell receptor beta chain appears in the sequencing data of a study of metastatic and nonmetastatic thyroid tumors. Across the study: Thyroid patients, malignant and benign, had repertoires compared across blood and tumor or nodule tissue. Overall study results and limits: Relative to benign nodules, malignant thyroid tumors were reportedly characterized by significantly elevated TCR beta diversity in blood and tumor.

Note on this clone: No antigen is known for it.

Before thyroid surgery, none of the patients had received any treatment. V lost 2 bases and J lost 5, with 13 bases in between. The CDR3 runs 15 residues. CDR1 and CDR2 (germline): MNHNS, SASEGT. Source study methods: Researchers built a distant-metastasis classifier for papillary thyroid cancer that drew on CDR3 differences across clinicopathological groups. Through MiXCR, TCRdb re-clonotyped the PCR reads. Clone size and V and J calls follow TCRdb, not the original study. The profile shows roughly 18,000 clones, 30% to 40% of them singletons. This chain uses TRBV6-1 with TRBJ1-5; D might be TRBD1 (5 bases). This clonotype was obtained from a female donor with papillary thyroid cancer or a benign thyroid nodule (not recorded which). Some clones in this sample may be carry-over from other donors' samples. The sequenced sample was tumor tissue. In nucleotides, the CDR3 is TGTGCCAGCAGTGAAATGAGGCAGGGCGATCAGCCCCAGCATTTT. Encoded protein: CASSEMRQGDQPQHF.